The 32 T cell receptor beta chains in this list originate from one sample, sequenced in a study of response to subunit inactivated influenza vaccine. Via MiXCR, TCRdb re-called the RT-PCR reads, giving one row per CDR3 protein. The sample holds around 520,000 distinct CDR3 sequences, about 25% seen once. This specimen was CD4+ T cells sorted from PBMCs, taken 5 days after vaccination. All receptors derive from a man aged 45-65 years who received an inactivated influenza vaccine.

The sample holds many counts of this clonotype. The genes are TRBV20-1 and TRBJ2-1, with D maybe TRBD1 (6 bases). V lost 5 bases and J 5 bases, leaving 13 bases between the germline ends. CDR1 and CDR2 (germline): DFQATT, SNEGSKA (reference sequence). The CDR3 runs 13 residues. The CDR3 region is CSARPTGNNEQFF. The CDR3 bases are TGCAGTGCTCGCCCCACAGGGAACAATGAGCAGTTCTTC.

The chain is built from TRBV12-3 or TRBV12-4 and TRBJ2-7; D may be TRBD1 or TRBD2 (5 bases each). The CDR3 is 13 amino acids. V was pared by 8 bases and J by 3 bases, with 14 bases between. The CDR3 loop is CASARVGVYEQYF. As DNA, the CDR3 is TGTGCCAGCGCCCGAGTGGGGGTCTACGAGCAGTACTTC.

There are a few counts of this clonotype. The V and J genes are TRBV12-3 or TRBV12-4 and TRBJ2-2, with unresolved D. Trimming cost V 6 bases and J 6 bases, with 14 bases left between them. CDR3 length: 14 residues. This CDR3 reads CASSQSGRAGELFF. For the CDR3, the DNA is TGTGCCAGCAGCCAGAGTGGAAGGGCCGGGGAGCTGTTTTTT.

There are a few counts of this clonotype. V is TRBV25-1 and J is TRBJ2-5; D may match TRBD1 or TRBD2 (5 bases each). This CDR3 contains 16 residues. V lost 4 bases, J lost 9 bases, and 24 bases lay in between. Germline assignment: CDR1 MGHDK and CDR2 SYGVNS. CDR3 sequence: CASSAPTGTPKSAQYF. The CDR3 DNA reads TGTGCCAGCAGTGCGCCAACTGGGACCCCTAAGAGCGCCCAGTACTTC. The full variable domain, its missing parts supplied by reference TRBV25-1 and TRBJ2-5, is EADIYQTPRYLVIGTGKKITLECSQTMGHDKMYWYQQDPGMELHLIHYSYGVNSTEKGDLSSESTVSRIRTEHFPLTLESARPSHTSQYLCASSAPTGTPKSAQYFGPGTRLLVL.

The chain combines TRBV5-6 with TRBJ2-3; 7 positions match TRBD1. The CDR3 has 16 residues. Germline CDR1 SGHDT, CDR2 YYEEEE. V shed 0 bases, J shed 0 bases, and the junction held 4 bases outside the gene matches. CDR3 in DNA: TGTGCCAGCAGCTTGGTGCGACAGGGAAGCACAGATACGCAGTATTTT. Residues: CASSLVRQGSTDTQYF.

The chain couples TRBV5-1 to TRBJ2-2; 7 bases fit TRBD2. The junction had 9 bases not matched to a gene; V was cut back by 6 bases and J by 4 bases. The CDR3 loop spans 15 amino acids. Per germline, CDR1 SGHRS and CDR2 YFSETQ. The CDR3 is CASNSGRGTTGELFF. The CDR3 nucleotides read TGCGCCAGCAACTCGGGGCGGGGGACCACCGGGGAGCTGTTTTTT.

V and J are TRBV20-1 and TRBJ2-1, with D possibly being TRBD2 (6 bases). Germline CDR1 reads DFQATT; CDR2 reads SNEGSKA (reference sequence). The V gene lost 4 bases and the J gene lost 0 bases, with 19 bases spanning the gap. This CDR3 contains 17 residues. In nucleotides, the CDR3 is TGCAGTGCTAAAGGGAGGCGTGGGCCACGCTCCTACAATGAGCAGTTCTTC. Translated, it gives CSAKGRRGPRSYNEQFF.

The chain joins TRBV5-6 to TRBJ1-2; 7 bases agree with TRBD1. After removal of 0 bases from V and 4 bases from J, the junction contained 9 bases not matched to a gene. Germline CDR1 and CDR2: SGHDT and YYEEEE. The CDR3 runs to 16 residues. In DNA form, the CDR3 reads TGTGCCAGCAGCTTGGTCCAGGGGGTGCCTACCTATGGCTACACCTTC. This translates into CASSLVQGVPTYGYTF.

This rearrangement joins TRBV4-3 to TRBJ2-2; maybe TRBD2 (6 bases). V was pared by 0 bases and J by 2 bases, with 19 bases between. This CDR3 spans 19 amino acids. Germline values: CDR1 LGHNA, CDR2 YSLEER. CDR3 sequence reads: CASSQDKVQGGYNTGELFF. As DNA, the CDR3 is TGCGCCAGCAGCCAAGATAAGGTGCAGGGAGGTTATAACACCGGGGAGCTGTTTTTT.

This clonotype occurred a few times. J is TRBJ2-4 and V is TRBV4-1; D remains unclear. CDR3 length: 13 amino acids. Germline assignment: CDR1 MGHRA and CDR2 YSYEKL. The ends were cut back, 1 base at V and 1 base at J, with 2 bases in the middle. CDR3 region: CASSQVAKNIQYF. The CDR3 DNA sequence: TGCGCCAGCAGCCAAGTGGCCAAAAACATTCAGTACTTC.

In this sample, this clonotype turned up once. The J gene is TRBJ2-3, the V gene TRBV11-1; weak D call: TRBD2 (5 bases). Germline CDR1 and CDR2: SGHAT and FQDESV (reference sequence). V was clipped by 1 base and J by 0 bases, with 17 bases between them. This CDR3 is 18 amino acids long. The DNA for the CDR3 is TGTGCCAGCAGCTTAGGCAGCGGAGGTAACCCTAGCACAGATACGCAGTATTTT. Translating gives CASSLGSGGNPSTDTQYF.

J is TRBJ2-7 and V is TRBV20-1; D tentatively fits TRBD1 or TRBD2 (5 bases each). The V gene lost 7 bases and the J gene lost 4 bases, with 11 bases spanning the gap. The germline V gene encodes CDR1 DFQATT and CDR2 SNEGSKA (reference sequence). The CDR3 covers 11 residues. CDR3 loop: CSGGDSYEQYF. CDR3 nucleotide sequence: TGCAGTGGGGGAGACAGTTACGAGCAGTACTTC.

V is TRBV3-1 and J is TRBJ1-3; unclear D gene. In germline, CDR1 is LGHDT, CDR2 YNNKEL (reference sequence). The V gene lost 2 bases and the J gene lost 4 bases, with 9 bases spanning the gap. This CDR3 has 14 residues. The CDR3 is CASSQQTGGNTIYF. CDR3 sequence (DNA): TGTGCCAGCAGCCAACAAACTGGGGGAAACACCATATATTTT.

This clonotype was observed a few times. V usage is TRBV4-3 and J usage is TRBJ1-6; D is unresolved. The CDR3 extends over 14 amino acids. Trimming cost V 0 bases and J 10 bases, with 10 bases left between them. Looked up from germline, CDR1 is LGHNA and CDR2 is YSLEER. CDR3 protein: CASSQDWIGSPLHF. CDR3 DNA sequence: TGCGCCAGCAGCCAAGACTGGATCGGATCACCCCTCCACTTT.

Turning to this clonotype: Sequence at one end of the junction differs from germline and may be a read error. The J gene is TRBJ1-6, the V gene TRBV5-1; D call uncertain. The CDR3 runs to 14 residues. Germline loops: CDR1 SGHRS, CDR2 YFSETQ. CDR3 DNA: TGCGCCAGCAGCCCGATGGGCTATAATTCAGCCCTCCACTTT. Translated, it gives CASSPMGYNSALHF. The entire variable domain, with the rest obtained from reference TRBV5-1 and TRBJ1-6, is as follows: KAGVTQTPRYLIKTRGQQVTLSCSPISGHRSVSWYQQTPGQGLQFLFEYFSETQRNKGNFPGRFSGRQFSNSRSEMNVSTLELGDSALYLCASSPMGYNSALHFGNGTRLTVT.

This clonotype turned up a few times. V gene TRBV5-6 combines with J gene TRBJ1-5; TRBD1 matches at 8 bases. The CDR3 is 14 amino acids. Germline CDR1 SGHDT, CDR2 YYEEEE. Unmatched junction bases numbered 6, after V lost 5 bases and J lost 5 bases. CDR3 in amino acids: CASSRQGFDQPQHF. CDR3 nucleotide sequence: TGTGCCAGCAGTCGACAGGGGTTCGATCAGCCCCAGCATTTT.

V and J are TRBV15 and TRBJ1-6, with D hard to call. V shed 1 base and J shed 6 bases, with 13 bases lying between them. The CDR3 sequence is 16 residues long. The germline V gene encodes CDR1 LNHNV and CDR2 YYDKDF (reference sequence). The CDR3 reads CATSRGPPAANSPLHF. The CDR3 DNA follows: TGTGCCACCAGCAGAGGACCGCCAGCGGCTAATTCACCCCTCCACTTT.

The rearrangement uses TRBV9 and TRBJ2-5; tentative D call: TRBD1 (6 bases). V was shortened by 2 bases and J by 3 bases, with 8 bases between the two germline ends. The germline V gene has CDR1 SGDLS and CDR2 YYNGEE. The CDR3 has 13 residues. The CDR3 is CASSVAGEETQYF. As DNA, the CDR3 is TGTGCCAGCAGCGTTGCAGGGGAAGAGACCCAGTACTTC. Complete variable domain (other parts from reference TRBV9 and TRBJ2-5): DSGVTQTPKHLITATGQRVTLRCSPRSGDLSVYWYQQSLDQGLQFLIQYYNGEERAKGNILERFSAQQFPDLHSELNLSSLELGDSALYFCASSVAGEETQYFGPGTRLLVL.

J is TRBJ2-1 and V is TRBV20-1, with 7 bases fitting TRBD1. The trim removed 6 bases at V and 7 bases at J, leaving 6 bases unmatched. The CDR3 covers 12 residues. Looked up from germline, CDR1 is DFQATT and CDR2 is SNEGSKA (reference sequence). As DNA, the CDR3 is TGCAGTGCAAGACAGGGTTCGAATGAGCAGTTCTTC. Translation: CSARQGSNEQFF.

The gene calls are TRBV7-3 and TRBJ2-2; D is unclear. Germline V gene data show CDR1 as SGHTA and CDR2 as FQGTGA. Trimming stripped 5 bases from V and 6 bases from J, with 10 bases between. The CDR3 loop spans 13 amino acids. CDR3 amino acids: CASSPPQPGELFF. The CDR3 DNA follows: TGTGCCAGCAGCCCCCCCCAGCCCGGGGAGCTGTTTTTT.

The chain recombines TRBV20-1 with TRBJ2-3, with 9 bases that match TRBD2. The germline gives CDR1 DFQATT, CDR2 SNEGSKA (reference sequence). This CDR3 has 16 amino acids. Trimming cost V 3 bases and J 0 bases; bases outside gene matches: 7. DNA for the CDR3: TGCAGTGCTAGTCCCGCTAGCGGGACTAGCACAGATACGCAGTATTTT. Residues: CSASPASGTSTDTQYF.

This chain links TRBV21-1 with TRBJ2-4; the table gives TRBD1 as D, unverified against the DNA. TRBV21-1 is termed a pseudogene. This CDR3 region has 20 residues. The chain's CDR3 is CASSSPGQRIDVVAKNIQYF. CDR3 nucleotide sequence: TGTGCCAGCAGCAGCCCAGGACAGCGCATTGACGTTGTAGCCAAAAACATTCAGTACTTC.

V usage is TRBV20-1 and J usage is TRBJ1-5, with 9 positions matching TRBD1. This CDR3 is 14 amino acids long. In germline, CDR1 is DFQATT, CDR2 SNEGSKA (reference sequence). V trimming: 1 base; J trimming: 6 bases; junction bases outside the gene matches: 4. As DNA, the CDR3 is TGCAGTGCTAGAGCCGGGACAGGGAGTCAGCCCCAGCATTTT. Translation: CSARAGTGSQPQHF.

The V and J genes are TRBV20-1 and TRBJ2-5, with 7 bases identical to TRBD2. The CDR3 has 13 residues. V was clipped by 6 bases and J by 1 base; unmatched bases: 5. In germline, CDR1 is DFQATT, CDR2 SNEGSKA (reference sequence). The CDR3 nucleotides read TGCAGTGCCCAGGGACTACCCCAAGAGACCCAGTACTTC. Its protein is CSAQGLPQETQYF.

This clonotype has more than one count but fewer than ten. This rearrangement joins TRBV20-1 to TRBJ2-5, with TRBD2 identical over 9 bases. The CDR3 covers 14 residues. Germline CDR1 and CDR2: DFQATT and SNEGSKA (reference sequence). V shed 5 bases, J shed 3 bases, and the junction held 7 bases outside the gene matches. The CDR3 region is CSAANIAGEETQYF. The CDR3 nucleotides are TGCAGTGCTGCAAATATAGCGGGAGAAGAGACCCAGTACTTC.

This clonotype occurred a few times. The rearrangement joins TRBV28 to TRBJ2-7, with 10 bases lining up with TRBD2. With 5 bases clipped from V and 0 bases from J, the junction kept 4 bases outside the gene matches. CDR1 is MDHEN, CDR2 SYDVKM, per germline. CDR3 size: 15 residues. CDR3 in amino acids: CASSQLAGSSYEQYF. The CDR3 DNA reads TGTGCCAGCAGTCAACTAGCGGGAAGCTCCTACGAGCAGTACTTC.

This clonotype was found a few times. The chain links TRBV2 to TRBJ2-3; TRBD2 might be the D (6 bases). Deletions cut 6 bases from V and 0 bases from J, with 10 bases between. Germline CDR1 reads SNHLY; CDR2 reads FYNNEI. CDR3 length equals 14 residues. The CDR3 DNA reads as TGTGCCAGCAGGGGAGGACAAAGCACAGATACGCAGTATTTT. Translated, it gives CASRGGQSTDTQYF.

This sequence joins TRBV29-1 and TRBJ2-1; possible D gene TRBD2, 6 bases. The length of the CDR3 is 12 residues. V lost 7 bases and J lost 9, with 16 bases in between. The germline CDR1 and CDR2 sequences are SQVTM and ANQGSEA. Here the CDR3 reads CSGGEAGGEQFF. The CDR3 coding sequence is TGCAGCGGCGGGGAAGCCGGGGGTGAGCAGTTCTTC.

This clonotype has just one count. This chain uses TRBV25-1 with TRBJ2-7; 10 bases line up with TRBD1. Germline V CDR1 and CDR2: MGHDK, SYGVNS. V lost 8 bases, J lost 5 bases, and 6 bases stayed unmatched. The CDR3 is 13 amino acids. The chain's CDR3 is CASRDRGRNEQYF. CDR3 nucleotides: TGTGCCAGCCGGGACAGGGGAAGGAACGAGCAGTACTTC.

This clonotype was counted between two and nine times. J is TRBJ2-1 and V is TRBV29-1; 10 positions match TRBD2. Germline V gene data show CDR1 as SQVTM and CDR2 as ANQGSEA. This CDR3 has 13 residues. V shed 4 bases and J 6 bases; nucleotides not matched to a gene: 3. The CDR3 nucleotides are TGCAGCGTTGCCAGCGGGGGGGGCAATGAGCAGTTCTTC. Amino acid sequence: CSVASGGGNEQFF.

This chain uses TRBV28 with TRBJ2-3; 8 bases fit TRBD2. There are 15 residues in the CDR3. The germline CDR1 and CDR2 sequences are MDHEN and SYDVKM. The J segment lost 7 bases and the V segment lost 6 bases, leaving 12 bases of the junction unmatched. This chain's CDR3 is CASSPPGTSLHTQYF. As DNA, the CDR3 is TGTGCCAGCAGCCCTCCCGGGACTAGTTTACATACGCAGTATTTT.

There are a few counts of this clonotype. This rearrangement joins TRBV6-2 or TRBV6-3 to TRBJ1-1; D is unclear. The germline V gene has CDR1 MNHEY and CDR2 SVGEGT. The V gene lost 2 bases and the J gene lost 9 bases, with 22 bases spanning the gap. The CDR3 has 16 amino acids. The CDR3 here is CASSYDGTVPKEKAFF. The CDR3 region has the DNA TGTGCCAGCAGTTACGACGGAACCGTTCCCAAAGAAAAAGCTTTCTTT.